This T cell receptor beta chain is drawn from a study of control samples from healthy donors and cancer patients. Sequencing used immunoSEQ multiplex PCR; TCRdb keeps in-frame clones, though not all of them. This table has 100,000 or so clones, 83% appearing once. This CDR3 region has 11 residues. Trimming removed 3 bases at V and 9 bases at J, with 6 bases between. Per germline, CDR1 LNHDA and CDR2 SQIVND (reference sequence). The rearrangement links TRBV19 to TRBJ1-5; D uncertain. The receptor comes from a woman between 50 and 59 years old in good health. Sequencing input: blood. CDR3 sequence reads: CASSMVGPQHF. Written as DNA, the CDR3 is TGTGCCAGTAGTATGGTTGGGCCCCAGCATTTT.